Sequencing of this T cell receptor (beta chain) was carried out in a study of human T cells and chemical hapten exposure (dated by TCRdb to the early 2020s). Background for the entire study: For sensitization, 2% DPC in acetone was applied to an approximately 2 cm by approximately 2 cm area of upper inner arm skin. Patients additionally received weekly therapeutic DPC doses to the scalp throughout the roughly 25-week study period. Patch tests used Finn chambers with 0.01% DPC on the upper back, scored after 6 days by International Contact Dermatitis Research Group standards. Most of the patients in the cohort were female, and the cohort covered alopecia areata with under or over 50% scalp involvement, alopecia totalis and alopecia universalis. Libraries were pooled for sequencing, and per-sample TCR yields varied mainly because of small differences in library volumes within the pool. Peripheral blood TCR repertoire changes were tracked in vivo in alopecia patients during primary and secondary sensitization to the hapten diphenylcyclopropenone (DPC). Blood samples were taken from patients before sensitization (week 0) and at 2, 6 and about 24 weeks after DPC sensitization. For TCR sequencing, blood came from 25 to 35 alopecia patients at anywhere from one to four time points (pre-sensitization, 2, 6 and 24 weeks). Here is what the overall study found, with its caveats: Expanded TCRs formed significantly more large CDR3 similarity clusters than pre-sensitization or healthy control sets, consistent with antigen-driven responses. The number of PT1 expanded TCRs positively correlated with patch test score, significant at thresholds 8, 16 and 32 but not 4. After repeated subsampling, the strength of the expansion versus patch-test correlation and the threshold at which it became significant changed. All patients had alopecia, a presumed autoimmune disease, so their immune response might differ from that of healthy individuals. DPC sensitization did not change the number of TCRs with a frequency above 1 in 1000, and there was no evidence of changes in global repertoire structure.

Library preparation employed RACE. Sequencing used a NextSeq 500. Library preparation attached unique molecular identifiers to individual cDNA molecules for quantitative, reproducible TCR counting. Both TCR alpha and TCR beta chains were sequenced from each blood RNA sample. Per the original workflow: The median number of TCRs per sample was some 100,000, ranging from about 20,000 to 690,600. V, J and CDR3 annotation of the TCR reads was carried out using the Decombinator software suite. For PS versus PT1 abundance plots, all samples were subsampled to the same number of TCRs (28,000). TCRs were defined as expanded if absent before sensitization and observed at least eight times at the 2-week time point. TCRdb handled the public reads itself, with Q25 trimming in fastp and clone calling in MiXCR, and kept productive beta chains. Identical CDR3 proteins give one entry, which carries the most common genes and DNA. The authors' filters were not applied to this entry. The sample table records 360,000 or so distinct CDR3 sequences; nearly 6.5% of these occur just once. Clones ranked in the top ten supply around 5.6% of the sample.

Between the V and J ends, shortened by 5 bases and 2 bases respectively, the junction contains 16 bases. Its CDR3 holds 14 amino acids, cysteine through phenylalanine. CDR3 DNA is the only sequence kept; it has 42 bases, read in frame from the first base. The germline V gene (reference sequence) sets CDR1 to DFQATT and CDR2 to SNEGSKA. Sample time point, as interpreted from the label and publication: patch test 2, 6 weeks after DPC sensitization. Reading the label with the study, this specimen's treatment or condition is: therapeutic diphenylcyclopropenone sensitization with weekly scalp DPC. Blood at each patch-test visit was drawn before the patch test was applied. To be eligible, patients had to be aged 18 to 70, diagnosed with alopecia and judged suitable for DPC therapy, while pregnant patients were excluded. Total RNA was extracted from unfractionated whole blood collected in Tempus Blood RNA tubes.

This clonotype was seen a few times. Its antigen has not been determined. No base quality information exists; no much larger clone differs at one position. The receptor was derived from a woman aged 18 to 35 with alopecia areata. Some clones in this sample may be carry-over from other donors' samples. The sample here was whole blood, taken in connection with sensitization to the hapten diphenylcyclopropenone (DPC). The rearrangement joined TRBV20-1 to TRBJ2-7; the D segment could be TRBD1, given 5 matching bases. Here is the DNA: TGCAGTGCTCATCAGGGCTTCCATCCCTACGAGCAGTACTTC. The encoded protein is CSAHQGFHPYEQYF.